This is a list of T cell receptor beta chains from one sample in a study of T cell changes during pregnancy in multiple sclerosis. Clones were sequenced by immunoSEQ multiplex PCR, and TCRdb holds only the in-frame ones, with some missing. Of tens of thousands of clones in the sample, 90% to 95% were seen once. The starting material was CD4+ T cells from peripheral blood mononuclear cells, obtained before pregnancy. Receptor source: a female donor with multiple sclerosis, enrolled in a pregnancy study. The CDR3 runs from the conserved cysteine through the conserved F or W. Each record gives: clone size, D gene, J gene, V gene, CDR3 protein, CDR3 DNA. The D gene is left open where the match is weak. Part of the rows lack a size; the others show once, few, many or a class for expanded clones.

-	TRBD1	TRBJ2-5	TRBV5-1	CASSLGAGQGGETQYF	TGCGCCAGCAGCTTGGGGGCTGGACAGGGTGGAGAGACCCAGTACTTC
-	TRBD1	TRBJ2-7	TRBV20-1	CSAHRGPEQYF	TGCAGTGCTCACAGGGGGCCCGAGCAGTACTTC
once	-	TRBJ1-1	TRBV7-9	CASRARDSLNTEAFF	TGTGCCAGCAGGGCCCGGGACTCCTTGAACACTGAAGCTTTCTTT
-	-	TRBJ2-7	TRBV29-1	CSVEGGTYEQYF	TGCAGCGTTGAAGGGGGCACCTACGAGCAGTACTTC
-	TRBD1	TRBJ1-5	TRBV10-3	CAISESGQGGQPQHF	TGTGCCATCAGTGAGTCCGGACAGGGTGGACAGCCCCAGCATTTT
-	TRBD2	TRBJ2-1	TRBV7-2	CASSPSGSIYNEQFF	TGTGCCAGCAGCCCTAGCGGGAGTATATACAATGAGCAGTTCTTC
few	TRBD1	TRBJ1-1	TRBV5-5	CASRQDRENTEAFF	TGTGCCAGCAGACAGGACAGGGAGAACACTGAAGCTTTCTTT
-	TRBD2	TRBJ2-3	TRBV6-6	CASLAGGTSTDTQYF	TGTGCCAGCCTAGCGGGCGGGACTAGCACAGATACGCAGTATTTT
-	-	TRBJ1-1	TRBV10-3	CAISLTGENTEAFF	TGTGCCATCAGCTTGACAGGCGAGAACACTGAAGCTTTCTTT
-	-	TRBJ2-3	TRBV11-2	CASSLPAPSTDTQYF	TGTGCCAGCAGTCTACCCGCTCCTAGCACAGATACGCAGTATTTT
-	-	TRBJ1-2	TRBV7-3	CASSLTGSGSRGGYTF	TGTGCCAGCAGCTTAACAGGGAGCGGGAGTAGAGGCGGCTACACCTTC
-	TRBD1	TRBJ2-5	TRBV29-1	CSAEGGPRTQYF	TGCAGCGCCGAAGGGGGCCCGAGGACCCAGTACTTC
-	-	TRBJ1-2	TRBV13	CASSLGPFHREGRSYGYTF	TGTGCCAGCAGCTTAGGCCCTTTCCATCGTGAGGGCCGTAGCTATGGCTACACCTTC
-	-	TRBJ1-5	TRBV19	CASKTGTGNQPQHF	TGTGCCAGTAAAACAGGGACGGGCAATCAGCCCCAGCATTTT
-	TRBD1	TRBJ1-1	TRBV30	CAWPKAGTGHIF	TGTGCCTGGCCGAAGGCAGGGACAGGGCATATCTTT
-	-	TRBJ1-5	TRBV15	CATSRGGYSNQPQHF	TGTGCCACCAGCAGAGGCGGATATAGCAATCAGCCCCAGCATTTT
-	TRBD2	TRBJ2-2	TRBV7-2	CARKPGLAGGAGELFF	TGTGCCAGGAAACCGGGACTAGCGGGAGGAGCCGGGGAGCTGTTTTTT
-	TRBD1	TRBJ2-2	TRBV28	CASSSTLARDRGRWTGELFF	TGTGCCAGCAGTTCAACCTTAGCCCGGGACAGGGGGCGATGGACCGGGGAGCTGTTTTTT
-	-	TRBJ2-3	TRBV5-4	CASRQDREGTWDTQYF	TGTGCCAGCAGACAGGACAGGGAGGGGACCTGGGATACGCAGTATTTT
once	TRBD2	TRBJ2-7	TRBV27	CASSRSGRPHEQYF	TGTGCCAGCAGTCGTAGCGGGAGGCCCCACGAGCAGTACTTC
-	-	TRBJ2-5	TRBV30	CAWRGPSQETQYF	TGTGCCTGGAGGGGCCCAAGCCAAGAGACCCAGTACTTC
once	-	TRBJ2-4	TRBV5-1	CASSLAARPGARGIQYF	TGCGCCAGCAGCTTGGCCGCCAGACCGGGAGCACGGGGCATTCAGTACTTC
-	-	TRBJ1-5	TRBV2	CASSGRGSNQPQHF	TGTGCCAGCAGTGGGAGGGGAAGCAATCAGCCCCAGCATTTT
few	-	TRBJ1-1	TRBV19	CASSLSGGTEAFF	TGTGCCAGTAGTCTGAGCGGAGGCACTGAAGCTTTCTTT
-	TRBD2	TRBJ2-7	TRBV6-5	CASNPSGSYEQYF	TGTGCCAGCAATCCTAGCGGGAGCTACGAGCAGTACTTC
-	-	TRBJ2-2	TRBV7-6	CASSQTPSPGELFF	TGTGCCAGCAGCCAAACTCCGTCTCCCGGGGAGCTGTTTTTT
-	-	TRBJ2-3	TRBV9	CASSVAGLASTDTQYF	TGTGCCAGCAGCGTAGCTGGGCTAGCGAGCACAGATACGCAGTATTTT
-	-	TRBJ1-2	TRBV19	CASSSGFANYGYTF	TGTGCCAGTAGTTCCGGGTTTGCTAACTATGGCTACACCTTC
few	-	TRBJ2-2	TRBV11-3	CASSLVRGYGELFF	TGTGCCAGCAGCTTAGTCCGCGGGTACGGGGAGCTGTTTTTT
-	-	TRBJ1-2	TRBV5-1	CASSLGSPDYGYTF	TGCGCCAGCAGCTTGGGAAGTCCAGACTATGGCTACACCTTC
-	-	TRBJ1-5	TRBV2	CASSEGQVNQPQHF	TGTGCCAGCAGTGAAGGGCAGGTAAATCAGCCCCAGCATTTT